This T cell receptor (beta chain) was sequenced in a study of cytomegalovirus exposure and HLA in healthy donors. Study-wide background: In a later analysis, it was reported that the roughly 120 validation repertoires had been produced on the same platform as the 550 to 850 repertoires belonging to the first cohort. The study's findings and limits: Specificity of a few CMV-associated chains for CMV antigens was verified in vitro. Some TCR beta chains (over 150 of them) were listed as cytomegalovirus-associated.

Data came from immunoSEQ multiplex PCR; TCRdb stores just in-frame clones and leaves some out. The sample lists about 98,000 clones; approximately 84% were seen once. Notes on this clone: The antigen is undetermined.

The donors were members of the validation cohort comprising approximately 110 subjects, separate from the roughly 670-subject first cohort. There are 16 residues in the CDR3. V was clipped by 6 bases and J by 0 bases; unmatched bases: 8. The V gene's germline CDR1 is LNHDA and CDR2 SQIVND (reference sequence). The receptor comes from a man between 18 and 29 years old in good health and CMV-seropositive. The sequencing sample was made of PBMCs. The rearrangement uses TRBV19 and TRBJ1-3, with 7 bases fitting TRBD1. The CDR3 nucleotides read TGTGCCAGTAGCAACAGGGGTACTTTCTCTGGAAACACCATATATTTT. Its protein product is CASSNRGTFSGNTIYF.